This TCR beta chain was identified during a study of blood T cell repertoires in COVID-19. The repertoire was sequenced with immunoSEQ multiplex PCR; TCRdb's copy has only in-frame clones and lacks some. The table lists 150,000 to 200,000 clones, roughly 90% of them singletons. Sequenced material: peripheral blood. This sequence originates from a man aged 60 to 75 with active or convalescent COVID-19.

The CDR3 DNA reads as TGCGCCAGCAGCCAAGATAGCAGGGGGCTCTATGGCTACACCTTC. Translated, it gives CASSQDSRGLYGYTF. The chain couples TRBV4-1 to TRBJ1-2; TRBD1 matches 8 bases. Looked up from germline, CDR1 is MGHRA and CDR2 is YSYEKL. Losses at the gene ends were 0 bases for V and 4 bases for J; bases not matched to a gene: 4. The CDR3 totals 15 residues.